The entry that follows covers one T cell receptor (beta chain) sequence. This clonotype appeared once. Its antigen is not yet known. Base qualities are not at hand, and no much larger clone is one base apart. Evidence from a single read is weak. Library preparation was by 5' RACE. Sequencing used an Illumina HiSeq 2500. A second PCR of roughly 6 to 11 cycles was performed with a sample-barcoded 5' primer and a J-beta primer mix. Each TCR beta cDNA molecule received a unique molecular identifier from a template-switch 5' adaptor carrying 12 random nucleotides. At least 2.5 million CDR3-containing paired-end reads were obtained from each sample. All of the RNA was converted into first-strand cDNA using the Mint cDNA synthesis kit, with a TRBC-specific oligonucleotide serving as the primer. Following uracil-DNA glycosylase treatment, all cDNA underwent a first 18-cycle PCR with the universal primers M1SS and BC2_uni_R. The original pipeline was this. For normalization, 1 million high-quality reads were randomly selected from each sample, with every read carrying a distinct molecular identifier. Instead of being binned into consensus sequences, reads with shared molecular identifiers were discarded. MiTCR, run with a Q25 quality threshold and the strictest error-elimination algorithm, handled CDR3 identification, clonotype clustering and error correction. A nonparametric unseen species model using Euler transformation provided a lower-bound estimate of total TCR beta diversity. The public sequencing data were trimmed at Q25 with fastp and processed into clonotypes with MiXCR by TCRdb, which kept only in-frame beta chains. Records with the same CDR3 protein are collapsed into one entry carrying the most frequent genes and DNA. The V and J calls, along with clone size, are taken from TCRdb and not from the paper's own processing. Here the sample has 650,000 to 700,000 distinct CDR3 sequences; roughly half occur a single time. The ten largest make up roughly 14% of the sample.

The sample comes from a study of blood T cells in healthy people across ages (dated by TCRdb to between 2015 and 2016). Regarding the complete study: In model experiments, template switching captured roughly one uniquely barcoded TCR beta cDNA molecule for every two T cells. Age-related changes in TCR beta repertoire diversity were measured in the study by deep sequencing normalized with unique cDNA molecular identifiers. The donors were split into four age groups: young (average around 17 years), middle-aged (39), aged (roughly 60) and long-lived (under 85). To avoid experimental bias, donors of different ages were distributed randomly across sequencing lanes. For two donors (one aged 18 to 30 and one aged 80 or older), the study analyzed two additional independent replicas of 1 million unique cDNA reads from the same blood draw.

The junction shows trimming of 3 bases on V and 4 bases on J, and the gene matches do not reach 8 bases of it. Inclusive of the bounding cysteine and phenylalanine, the CDR3 is 16 residues long. The sequence is cut down to CDR3 DNA, 48 bases in frame from base 1. CDR1 and CDR2, looked up from the germline V gene, are SQVTM and ANQGSEA. Systemically healthy Caucasian individuals from Russia, roughly 40 in total and aged about 6 to 95 years, were included as donors. Each donor gave about 11 milliliters of peripheral blood, drawn into EDTA-treated Vacutainer tubes. Ficoll-Paque density-gradient centrifugation was used to isolate PBMCs, with at least 6 million obtained per sample. Trizol reagent was used to extract total RNA from the PBMCs, yielding at least 6 micrograms per sample. Naive CD45RAhigh/CD27high T cell percentages were measured by flow cytometry on a PBMC aliquot from every donor. What the work shows at the level of the full study, not this receptor alone: Estimates of total diversity from one million sequenced T cells were regarded as lower bounds and underestimates. The percentage of naive T cells measured by flow cytometry correlated strongly with observed TCR beta diversity. The long-lived group showed more naive CD4+ T cells, fewer expanded clones and increased TCR diversity than the aged group, suggesting age selection. Because the CMV infection status of the donors was unknown, age-related changes in expanded clonotypes may potentially have been confounded. Bulk unsorted PBMC profiling prevented conclusive comparison of naive and antigen-experienced compartments. Observed TCR beta diversity per million T cells fell roughly linearly with age, and a significant reduction was already apparent by age about 43.

The receptor was isolated from an elderly woman in good health. Sequenced material: blood. The chain is made from TRBV29-1 and TRBJ2-3, and 12 bases in between align with TRBD2. The DNA sequence is as follows: TGCAGCGTTGATCCTAGCGGGGGGGCGAGGGCAGATACGCAGTATTTT. It codes for CSVDPSGGARADTQYF.